The 28 T cell receptor beta chains below come from one sample, sequenced in a study of CD8 T cells in ankylosing spondylitis. Each CDR3 protein gets one entry after TCRdb re-called the 5' RACE reads with MiXCR. Of 150,000 to 200,000 distinct CDR3 sequences listed, around a sixth are singletons. The sequenced sample consisted of blood, either unsorted or a sorted T cell fraction (not recorded which). These receptors originate from a male donor under 30 with ankylosing spondylitis or in good health (not recorded which).

This clonotype was counted at least ten times. The chain couples TRBV6-4 to TRBJ2-1; 7 bases align to TRBD2. Germline V gives CDR1 MRHNA, CDR2 SNTAGT. This CDR3 is built from 15 residues. The trim removed 3 bases at V and 0 bases at J, leaving 2 bases unmatched. The CDR3, as DNA: TGTGCCAGCAGTGAACTAGCGAACTCCTACAATGAGCAGTTCTTC. This sequence encodes CASSELANSYNEQFF.

This clonotype was detected ten times or more. As DNA, the CDR3 is TGTGCCAGCAGCTCCATAGCCGGGACTAGCGGGATTTTTAACAATGAGCAGTTCTTC. It specifies CASSSIAGTSGIFNNEQFF. The J gene is TRBJ2-1, the V gene TRBV7-6; 13 positions agree with TRBD2. V lost 4 bases and J lost 5; bases outside the gene matches: 14. The V gene's germline CDR1 is SGHVS and CDR2 FNYEAQ. CDR3 size: 19 residues.

This clonotype occurred a few times. This sequence joins TRBV10-3 and TRBJ1-1; D is unresolved. V was pared by 0 bases and J by 11 bases, with 13 bases between. The CDR3 has 13 amino acids. CDR1 is ENHRY, CDR2 SYGVKD, per germline. The CDR3 sequence is CAISESIRDKAFF. CDR3 DNA sequence: TGTGCCATCAGTGAGTCGATCCGAGACAAGGCTTTCTTT.

The table lists this clonotype with a few counts. The chain combines TRBV6-5 with TRBJ2-1; 11 nucleotides line up with TRBD2. Germline V gene data show CDR1 as MNHEY and CDR2 as SVGAGI. This CDR3 has 17 amino acids. Losses at the gene ends were 0 bases for V and 10 bases for J; bases not matched to a gene: 11. As DNA, the CDR3 is TGTGCCAGCAGTTACTCCCGACTAGCGGGAAGGGTCGGAGAGCAGTTCTTC. This translates into CASSYSRLAGRVGEQFF.

This clonotype was recorded many times. V gene TRBV10-3 combines with J gene TRBJ2-1; D ambiguous. V was trimmed by 7 bases and J by 5 bases, leaving 18 bases between them. The length of the CDR3 is 15 residues. CDR1 is ENHRY and CDR2 is SYGVKD in the germline V gene. CDR3 DNA sequence: TGTGCCATCACCCCCAGGCGGACCATCGACAATGAGCAGTTCTTC. Protein: CAITPRRTIDNEQFF.

The CDR3 DNA reads as TGTGCCAGCAGGATACAGGGTGCCCTTGGGGAGCAGTACGTC. This translates into CASRIQGALGEQYV. The rearrangement uses TRBV27 and TRBJ2-7; maybe TRBD1 (6 bases). Germline V gene lookup returns CDR1 MNHEY and CDR2 SMNVEV (reference sequence). CDR3 length: 14 residues. Trimming took 6 bases from V and 7 from J, leaving 19 bases between them.

This chain connects TRBV7-9 to TRBJ1-4; D remains unclear. This CDR3 contains 18 residues. V lost 0 bases and J 8 bases, leaving 22 bases between the germline ends. In germline, CDR1 is SEHNR, CDR2 FQNEAQ (reference sequence). CDR3 coding DNA: TGTGCCAGCAGCTTAGCGCAGATTACTGGTGCCTGGGTAGAAAAACTGTTTTTT. Its translation: CASSLAQITGAWVEKLFF.

This clonotype occurred many times. The V gene is TRBV4-2, the J gene TRBJ2-5; D ambiguous. V gave up 2 bases and J gave up 1 base, with 8 bases separating them. The CDR3 runs to 14 residues. Looked up from germline, CDR1 is LGHNA and CDR2 is YNFKEQ. CDR3 DNA: TGTGCCAGCAGCCAAAGTGGACCCCAAGAGACCCAGTACTTC. It is translated as CASSQSGPQETQYF.

This clonotype was detected once. The rearrangement joins TRBV20-1 to TRBJ2-1; a weak D match, TRBD1 (5 bases). With 0 bases removed from V and 9 bases from J, the gap between germline ends came to 6 bases. The germline V gene has CDR1 DFQATT and CDR2 SNEGSKA (reference sequence). CDR3 size: 11 residues. The CDR3 nucleotides read TGCAGTGCTAGAGACAGGGTTGAGCAGTTCTTC. Its translation: CSARDRVEQFF.

This clonotype showed up many times. In nucleotides, the CDR3 is TGTGCCAGCAGTTACGGTCTGAGCTCCTACAATGAGCAGTTCTTC. It specifies CASSYGLSSYNEQFF. V gene TRBV6-2 or TRBV6-3 combines with J gene TRBJ2-1, with no clear D. The CDR3 spans 15 residues. Germline CDR1 MNHEY, CDR2 SVGEGT. V lost 2 bases to trimming and J lost 0 bases, with 8 bases between them.

This clonotype was observed many times. The V gene is TRBV24-1, the J gene TRBJ2-2; TRBD1 matches 9 bases. This CDR3 region has 16 residues. V dropped 1 base and J dropped 5; count of bases not matched to a gene: 4. Germline CDR1 is KGHDR and CDR2 is SFDVKD. The CDR3 protein is CATSDFDRGGTGELFF. The CDR3 coding sequence is TGTGCCACCAGTGATTTCGACAGGGGGGGAACCGGGGAGCTGTTTTTT.

This clonotype has a count of ten or more. The junction departs from germline at one end; a sequencing error may be responsible. The J gene is TRBJ1-5, the V gene TRBV5-1; TRBD1 is a possible D gene (6 bases). The germline V gene encodes CDR1 SGHRS and CDR2 YFSETQ. This CDR3 has 15 residues. CDR3 coding DNA: TGCGCCAGCAGCTTGACGACGGGGGGCAAACAGCCCCAGCATTTT. It yields the protein CASSLTTGGKQPQHF.

There are many counts of this clonotype. V is TRBV18 and J is TRBJ1-5; possible D gene TRBD1, 5 bases. The V end lost 3 bases, the J end lost 5 bases, and 8 bases lay between the germline ends. Germline V lookup: CDR1 KGHSH, CDR2 LQKENI. This CDR3 is built from 13 residues. CDR3 DNA sequence: TGTGCCAGCTCACCGTCGGGGGATCAGCCCCAGCATTTT. Translated: CASSPSGDQPQHF.

The chain uses TRBV10-2 and TRBJ2-7, with unresolved D. The CDR3 is 10 amino acids. In germline, CDR1 is WSHSY, CDR2 SAAADI. DNA of the CDR3: TGCGCCAGCAGTGGTGTAGGGATCGACGTC. Protein product: CASSGVGIDV.

This clonotype was recorded many times. This rearrangement joins TRBV5-1 to TRBJ2-1; 10 bases map to TRBD1. This CDR3 has 16 residues. Trimming took 1 base from V and 5 from J; bases not matched to a gene: 6. The germline V gene has CDR1 SGHRS and CDR2 YFSETQ. The CDR3 loop reads CASSLRLGQGDNEQFF. The DNA for the CDR3 is TGCGCCAGCAGCTTGAGGCTCGGACAGGGGGACAATGAGCAGTTCTTC.

In this sample, this clonotype turned up many times. The CDR3 DNA reads as TGTGCCACCAGTGGGAACAGCCTTCAGCCCCAGCATTTT. Translating it yields CATSGNSLQPQHF. The rearrangement joins TRBV24-1 to TRBJ1-5; D gene ambiguous. Germline-derived CDR1 and CDR2 are KGHDR and SFDVKD. The CDR3 is 13 amino acids. The ends were cut back, 5 bases at V and 6 bases at J, with 10 bases in the middle.

This clonotype was observed many times. The chain links TRBV7-9 to TRBJ1-1; D unclear. The CDR3 runs to 13 residues. Germline CDR1 is SEHNR and CDR2 is FQNEAQ (reference sequence). V lost 1 base, J lost 6 bases, and 9 bases lay in between. CDR3 sequence (DNA): TGTGCCAGCAGCTTAGTTTCCAGTCCTGAAGCTTTCTTT. As protein: CASSLVSSPEAFF.

This clonotype was recorded many times. J is TRBJ1-5 and V is TRBV6-1; unclear D gene. V was shortened by 3 bases and J by 4 bases, with 13 bases between the two germline ends. The CDR3 has 15 residues. CDR1 is MNHNS, CDR2 SASEGT, per germline. This CDR3 is CASSDRALVNQPQHF. The CDR3 region has the DNA TGTGCCAGCAGTGATAGGGCGCTAGTGAATCAGCCCCAGCATTTT.

This clonotype has at least ten counts. The chain joins TRBV2 to TRBJ2-2; 7 nucleotides align to TRBD1. Germline-derived CDR1 and CDR2 are SNHLY and FYNNEI. V dropped 11 bases and J dropped 2; count of bases not matched to a gene: 8. The CDR3 extends over 14 amino acids. CDR3 DNA sequence: TGTGCCTGCCTAAGGGACAGCAACACCGGGGAGCTGTTTTTT. This translates into CACLRDSNTGELFF.

This clonotype was detected only a few times. The rearrangement joins TRBV19 to TRBJ1-6, with 9 bases fitting TRBD1. The junction had 15 bases not matched to a gene; V was cut back by 8 bases and J by 7 bases. The germline CDR1 and CDR2 sequences are LNHDA and SQIVND (reference sequence). The CDR3 has 17 amino acids. The CDR3: CASSSRDRVWGNSPLHF. DNA of the CDR3: TGTGCCAGTTCCTCCCGGGACAGGGTTTGGGGGAATTCACCCCTCCACTTT.

This clonotype was seen repeatedly, ten times or more. The chain recombines TRBV18 with TRBJ1-1; the D is unclear. Germline lookup yields CDR1 KGHSH and CDR2 LQKENI. This CDR3 comprises 13 residues. The V end was cut by 3 bases, the J end by 4 bases, with 9 bases between. The CDR3: CASSPRPSTEAFF. The CDR3, as DNA: TGTGCCAGCTCACCCCGACCGAGCACTGAAGCTTTCTTT.

The CDR3 spells CASSGPRTESSYNEQFF. CDR3 in DNA: TGTGCCAGCAGTGGCCCTCGGACCGAAAGCTCCTACAATGAGCAGTTCTTC. The gene calls are TRBV2 and TRBJ2-1; unclear D gene. Germline V gene lookup returns CDR1 SNHLY and CDR2 FYNNEI. Deletions cut 4 bases from V and 0 bases from J, with 16 bases between. This CDR3 is 17 amino acids long.

This clonotype was detected many times. This sequence joins TRBV24-1 and TRBJ2-1, with D tentatively TRBD2 (5 bases). Germline values: CDR1 KGHDR, CDR2 SFDVKD. Trimming removed 0 bases from V and 9 bases from J, with 8 bases in between. The CDR3 sequence is 13 residues long. The DNA for the CDR3 is TGTGCCACCAGTGATTTGACTAGAAGTGAGCAGTTCTTC. Translated: CATSDLTRSEQFF.

A few counts support this clonotype. The CDR3 loop is CASSLRTGDEQYV. CDR3 sequence (DNA): TGTGCCAGCTCATTACGGACAGGGGACGAGCAGTACGTC. The chain carries TRBV18 and TRBJ2-7, with 9 bases fitting TRBD1. With V trimmed by 5 bases and J by 5 bases, 4 bases remained unmatched. The CDR3 sequence is 13 residues long. Germline V gene data show CDR1 as KGHSH and CDR2 as LQKENI.

In this sample, this clonotype turned up many times. This sequence joins TRBV27 and TRBJ2-1, with D maybe TRBD1 (6 bases). The CDR3 is 14 residues long. Trimming pared 3 bases from V and 2 bases from J, leaving 8 bases between. Germline V gene sequence: CDR1 MNHEY, CDR2 SMNVEV (reference sequence). CDR3 bases: TGTGCCAGCAGTTTTCAGGGGCCCTACAATGAGCAGTTCTTC. Its protein product is CASSFQGPYNEQFF.

Ten or more counts support this clonotype. The rearrangement links TRBV10-3 to TRBJ2-7; no definite D call. V lost 6 bases to trimming and J lost 7 bases, with 7 bases between them. The CDR3 is made up of 10 amino acids. Germline-derived CDR1 and CDR2 are ENHRY and SYGVKD. The DNA for the CDR3 is TGTGCCATCAGGGTAGGGGAGCAGTACTTC. It encodes CAIRVGEQYF.

This clonotype was seen repeatedly, ten times or more. V gene TRBV25-1 combines with J gene TRBJ2-5; 10 positions agree with TRBD1. CDR3 length: 15 amino acids. Germline V gives CDR1 MGHDK, CDR2 SYGVNS. Germline trimming cut 9 bases from V and 4 bases from J; bases unmatched to any gene: 11. The CDR3 bases are TGTGCCAGTGGGATCGAGACAGGGGGCCCAGAGACCCAGTACTTC. It encodes CASGIETGGPETQYF. Based on the CDR3 plus reference TRBV25-1 and TRBJ2-5, the full variable domain is EADIYQTPRYLVIGTGKKITLECSQTMGHDKMYWYQQDPGMELHLIHYSYGVNSTEKGDLSSESTVSRIRTEHFPLTLESARPSHTSQYLCASGIETGGPETQYFGPGTRLLVL.

This clonotype was seen ten or more times. The chain employs TRBV5-1 and TRBJ2-7; 13 bases line up with TRBD2. Looked up from germline, CDR1 is SGHRS and CDR2 is YFSETQ. Losses at the gene ends were 4 bases for V and 4 bases for J; bases not matched to a gene: 8. This CDR3 is 16 amino acids long. This CDR3 reads CASSPGWTSGRYEQYV. The CDR3 DNA is TGCGCCAGCAGCCCGGGGTGGACTAGCGGGAGATACGAGCAGTACGTC.